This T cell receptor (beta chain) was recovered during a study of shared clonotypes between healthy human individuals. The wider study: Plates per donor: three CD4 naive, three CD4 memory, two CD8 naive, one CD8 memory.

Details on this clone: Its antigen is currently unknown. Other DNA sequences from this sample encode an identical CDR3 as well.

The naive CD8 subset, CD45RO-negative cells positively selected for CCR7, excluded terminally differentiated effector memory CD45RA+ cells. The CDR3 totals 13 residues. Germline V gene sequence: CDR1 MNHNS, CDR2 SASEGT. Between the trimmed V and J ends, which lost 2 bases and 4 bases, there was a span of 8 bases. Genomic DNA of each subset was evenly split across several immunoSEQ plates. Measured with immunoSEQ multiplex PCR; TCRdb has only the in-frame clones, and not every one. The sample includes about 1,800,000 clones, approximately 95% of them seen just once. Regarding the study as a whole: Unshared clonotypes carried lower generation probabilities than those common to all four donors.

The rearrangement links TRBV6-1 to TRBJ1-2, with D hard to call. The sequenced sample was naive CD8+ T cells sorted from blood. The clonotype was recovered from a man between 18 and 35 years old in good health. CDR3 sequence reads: CASSELGSYGYTF. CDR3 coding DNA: TGTGCCAGCAGTGAACTGGGAAGCTATGGCTACACCTTC.